This entry is about one T cell receptor (beta chain). Those enrolled, adults aged roughly 18 to 95 years, came from about two dozen US areas. Two consecutive negative NP/OP PCR tests, clearance, or resolved symptoms defined Cohort 3 recovery. Libraries were prepared by immunoSEQ multiplex PCR; TCRdb keeps only in-frame clonotypes and omits some of them. The table records a few hundred thousand clones, 87% of them present only once. This CDR3 has 15 residues. The V end lost 0 bases, the J end lost 1 base, and 10 bases lay between the germline ends. Germline lookup yields CDR1 SGHNT and CDR2 YYREEE (reference sequence). This record comes from a study of blood T cell repertoires in COVID-19. Study background: The samples span acute and convalescent COVID-19 from the United States, Italy and Spain.

The TCR sequence derives from a woman aged 25 to 39 who had recovered from COVID-19. Source material: PBMCs or T cells enriched from blood (not recorded which). The chain carries TRBV5-4 and TRBJ1-2; no reliable D call. The CDR3 DNA is TGTGCCAGCAGCTTGGGGGGAGGATTTAACTATGGCTACACCTTC. Translating gives CASSLGGGFNYGYTF.